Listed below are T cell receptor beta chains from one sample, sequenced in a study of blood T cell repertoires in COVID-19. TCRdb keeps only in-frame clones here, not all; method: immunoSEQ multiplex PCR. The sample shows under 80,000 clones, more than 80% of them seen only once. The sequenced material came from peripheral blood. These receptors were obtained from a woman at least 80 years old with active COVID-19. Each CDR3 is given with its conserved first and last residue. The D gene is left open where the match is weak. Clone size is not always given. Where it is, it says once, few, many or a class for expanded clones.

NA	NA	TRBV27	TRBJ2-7	CASSSYSLPKKYEQYF	TGTGCCAGCAGTTCATACAGCCTACCAAAGAAATACGAGCAGTACTTC
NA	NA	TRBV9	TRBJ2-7	CASSAGGEEQYF	TGTGCCAGCAGCGCCGGAGGAGAGGAGCAGTACTTC
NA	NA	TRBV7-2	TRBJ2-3	CASSSPSSDTQYF	TGTGCCAGCAGTTCTCCGAGCTCAGATACGCAGTATTTT
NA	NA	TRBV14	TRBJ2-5	CASSQPTVMGETQYF	TGTGCCAGCAGCCAACCGACAGTGATGGGAGAGACCCAGTACTTC
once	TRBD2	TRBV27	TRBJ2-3	CASSTARPSGPQYF	TGTGCCAGCAGTACAGCAAGACCTAGCGGTCCGCAGTATTTT
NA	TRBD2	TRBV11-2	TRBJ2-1	CASSPLPDPGLAREQFF	TGTGCCAGCAGCCCCCTCCCGGACCCGGGACTAGCCAGGGAGCAGTTCTTC
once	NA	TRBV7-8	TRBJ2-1	CASSLTRDSYNEQFF	TGTGCCAGCAGCTTAACCCGGGATTCCTACAATGAGCAGTTCTTC
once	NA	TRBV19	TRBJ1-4	CASSMMGAGEKLFF	TGTGCCAGTAGTATGATGGGGGCTGGGGAAAAACTGTTTTTT
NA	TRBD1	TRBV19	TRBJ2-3	CASSPGQNTDTQYF	TGTGCCAGTAGTCCGGGACAGAACACAGATACGCAGTATTTT
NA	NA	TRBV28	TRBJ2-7	CASSLITGFEQYF	TGTGCCAGCAGTTTAATTACAGGGTTCGAGCAGTACTTC
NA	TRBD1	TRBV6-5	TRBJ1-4	CASRRGTAGKLFF	TGTGCCAGCCGTAGGGGGACAGCGGGAAAACTGTTTTTT
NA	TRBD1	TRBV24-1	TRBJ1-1	CATSDGARGVTEAFF	TGTGCCACCAGTGATGGGGCCAGGGGGGTCACTGAAGCTTTCTTT
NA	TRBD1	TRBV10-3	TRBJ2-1	CAISVDRGYNEQFF	TGTGCCATCAGTGTTGACAGGGGTTACAATGAGCAGTTCTTC
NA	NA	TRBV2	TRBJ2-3	CASSVGVESTDTQYF	TGTGCCAGCAGTGTCGGGGTCGAAAGCACAGATACGCAGTATTTT
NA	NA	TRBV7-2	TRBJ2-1	CASSIRRVQLGNEQFF	TGTGCCAGCAGCATAAGACGGGTACAATTGGGCAATGAGCAGTTCTTC
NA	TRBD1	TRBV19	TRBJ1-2	CASRWTGANAYGYTF	TGTGCCAGTCGGTGGACAGGGGCCAATGCCTATGGCTACACCTTC